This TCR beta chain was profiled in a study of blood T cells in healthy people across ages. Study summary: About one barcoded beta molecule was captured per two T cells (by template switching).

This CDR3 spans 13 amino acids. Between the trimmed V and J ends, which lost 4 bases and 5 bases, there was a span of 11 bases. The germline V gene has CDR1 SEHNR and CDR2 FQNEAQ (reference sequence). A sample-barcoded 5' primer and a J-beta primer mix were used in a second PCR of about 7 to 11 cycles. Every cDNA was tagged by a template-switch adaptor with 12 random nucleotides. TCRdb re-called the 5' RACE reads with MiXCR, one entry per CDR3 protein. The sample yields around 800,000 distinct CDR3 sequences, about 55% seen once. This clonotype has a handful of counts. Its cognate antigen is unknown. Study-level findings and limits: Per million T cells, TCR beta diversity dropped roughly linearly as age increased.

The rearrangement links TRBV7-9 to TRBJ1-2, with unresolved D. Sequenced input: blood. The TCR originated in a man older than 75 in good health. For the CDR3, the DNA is TGTGCCAGCAGCTCGGACTCCCGATATGGCTACACCTTC. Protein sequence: CASSSDSRYGYTF.